These 18 T cell receptor beta chains share one sample of origin, sequenced in a study of human T cells and chemical hapten exposure. As for time point: patch test 2, 6 weeks after DPC sensitization. This sample's treatment: therapeutic diphenylcyclopropenone sensitization with weekly scalp DPC. TCRdb fed the RACE reads into MiXCR, producing one record per CDR3 protein. The profile shows roughly 94,000 distinct CDR3 sequences, 7.5% to 10% of them singletons. Material: whole blood, obtained in connection with sensitization to the hapten diphenylcyclopropenone (DPC). These receptors were obtained from a woman aged 40 to 50 with alopecia areata. Some clones in this sample may be carry-over from other donors' samples.

This clonotype came up many times. The chain uses TRBV20-1 and TRBJ2-1; 13 positions match TRBD2. CDR1 and CDR2 (germline): DFQATT, SNEGSKA (reference sequence). Germline trimming cut 4 bases from V and 2 bases from J; bases unmatched to any gene: 5. This CDR3 region has 16 residues. The CDR3 region is CSAKLTSGRAYNEQFF. CDR3 DNA sequence: TGCAGTGCTAAACTAACTAGCGGGAGGGCCTACAATGAGCAGTTCTTC.

For this clonotype: A much larger clone differs by one base, so this may be a read error. This sequence joins TRBV10-3 and TRBJ2-2, with a possible D match to TRBD2 (6 bases). There are 13 residues in the CDR3. Germline CDR1 reads ENHRY; CDR2 reads SYGVKD. Trimming shortened V by 10 bases and J by 5 bases, and 14 bases separated the two germline ends. The chain's CDR3 is CANRAGTTGELFF. The DNA for the CDR3 is TGTGCCAACAGAGCCGGGACTACCGGGGAGCTGTTTTTT.

There are many counts of this clonotype. V gene TRBV28 combines with J gene TRBJ2-7; D gene unclear. The germline V gene has CDR1 MDHEN and CDR2 SYDVKM. Trimming stripped 10 bases from V and 1 base from J, with 11 bases between. The CDR3 loop spans 12 amino acids. CDR3 residues: CATARSSYEQYF. The CDR3 DNA sequence: TGTGCCACCGCCCGTAGTTCCTACGAGCAGTACTTC.

This clonotype was seen ten or more times. This chain joins TRBV29-1 and TRBJ2-7; a weak D match, TRBD2 (5 bases). The length of the CDR3 is 13 residues. Germline CDR1 SQVTM, CDR2 ANQGSEA. Trimming stripped 3 bases from V and 2 bases from J, with 11 bases between. The CDR3 here is CSVDRAGTYEQYF. In nucleotides, the CDR3 is TGCAGCGTTGACCGGGCGGGTACCTACGAGCAGTACTTC.

About this clonotype itself: A read error may account for a junction end that differs from germline. The V call is TRBV4-2, the J call TRBJ1-1; 9 bases are shared with TRBD1. The CDR3 covers 15 residues. Germline V gene sequence: CDR1 LGHNA, CDR2 YNFKEQ. The CDR3 DNA reads TGTGCCAGCAGCCAGGACAGGGGAAGGGGAACTGAGGCTTTCTTT. Amino acid sequence: CASSQDRGRGTEAFF.

This clonotype has ten or more counts. The gene calls are TRBV9 and TRBJ2-1, with D perhaps assigned TRBD1 or TRBD2 (5 bases each). Trimming removed 2 bases at V and 9 bases at J, with 15 bases between. Germline CDR1 reads SGDLS; CDR2 reads YYNGEE. CDR3 size: 14 residues. CDR3 amino acids: CASSVGSVGVEQFF. As DNA, the CDR3 is TGTGCCAGCAGCGTCGGTAGCGTGGGGGTTGAGCAGTTCTTC.

In its sample, this clonotype was seen many times. The gene calls are TRBV12-3 or TRBV12-4 and TRBJ1-6, with D unresolved. This CDR3 comprises 13 residues. V was shortened by 8 bases and J by 7 bases, with 12 bases between the two germline ends. In DNA, the CDR3 is TGTGCCAGCCAAAACACCTTCAATTCACCCCTCCACTTT. This translates into CASQNTFNSPLHF.

This chain joins TRBV20-1 and TRBJ2-7; the D gene is possibly TRBD1 (5 bases). Trimming shortened V by 5 bases and J by 3 bases, and 11 bases separated the two germline ends. Germline V gives CDR1 DFQATT, CDR2 SNEGSKA (reference sequence). This CDR3 has 12 amino acids. CDR3 protein: CSALDRDYEQYF. The CDR3 DNA follows: TGCAGTGCTCTCGACAGAGACTACGAGCAGTACTTC.

J is TRBJ2-3 and V is TRBV5-4; the match to TRBD2 covers 12 bases. CDR3 length: 17 residues. Losses at the gene ends were 3 bases for V and 3 bases for J; bases not matched to a gene: 8. Germline loops: CDR1 SGHNT, CDR2 YYREEE (reference sequence). CDR3 bases: TGTGCCAGCAGCTCGACTAGCGGGAGCCTGAGGACAGATACGCAGTATTTT. Its protein is CASSSTSGSLRTDTQYF.

This clonotype appeared many times. CDR3 coding DNA: TGTGCCAGCAGTCCCCAGACAGGGGGCTACGAGCAGTACTTC. Amino acids: CASSPQTGGYEQYF. The chain links TRBV12-3 or TRBV12-4 to TRBJ2-7, with TRBD1 matching 9 bases. The CDR3 runs to 14 residues. Germline trimming cut 5 bases from V and 3 bases from J; bases unmatched to any gene: 5.

The rearrangement joins TRBV7-9 to TRBJ2-3, with TRBD2 identical over 8 bases. The CDR3 loop spans 16 amino acids. Trimming took 5 bases from V and 4 from J; bases not matched to a gene: 11. The V gene's germline CDR1 is SEHNR and CDR2 FQNEAQ (reference sequence). The CDR3 DNA reads TGTGCCAGCAGCCAAGAGCCGGGAGGGCCGTCAGATACGCAGTATTTT. As protein: CASSQEPGGPSDTQYF.

A few counts support this clonotype. V is TRBV29-1 and J is TRBJ2-1; 13 nucleotides match TRBD2. J lost 7 bases, V lost 6 bases, and 6 bases had no gene match. This CDR3 contains 14 residues. Per germline, CDR1 SQVTM and CDR2 ANQGSEA. The CDR3 protein is CSVLGLAGVNEQFF. DNA for the CDR3: TGCAGCGTGCTAGGACTAGCGGGAGTTAATGAGCAGTTCTTC.

There are many counts of this clonotype. The chain employs TRBV7-2 and TRBJ1-2; TRBD1 agrees at 7 bases. The length of the CDR3 is 12 residues. V lost 5 bases and J lost 10; bases outside the gene matches: 7. Germline-derived CDR1 and CDR2 are SGHTA and FQGNSA. The chain's CDR3 is CASSRAGGIYTF. The DNA for the CDR3 is TGTGCCAGCAGCCGCGCAGGGGGAATCTACACCTTC.

This rearrangement joins TRBV4-3 to TRBJ2-1; D remains unclear. This CDR3 spans 17 amino acids. The V and J ends lost 0 bases and 0 bases respectively, with 12 bases between them. Germline V lookup: CDR1 LGHNA, CDR2 YSLEER. The CDR3 sequence is CASSQDGKEYSYNEQFF. CDR3 bases: TGCGCCAGCAGCCAAGATGGTAAGGAGTACTCCTACAATGAGCAGTTCTTC.

This clonotype was counted at least ten times. The V gene is TRBV7-2, the J gene TRBJ1-2, with D possibly TRBD1 on 5 matching bases. The V gene's germline CDR1 is SGHTA and CDR2 FQGNSA. V lost 3 bases, J lost 2 bases, and 10 bases lay in between. This CDR3 has 14 amino acids. As DNA, the CDR3 is TGTGCCAGCAGCTTGGGGCTTGGAAACTATGGCTACACCTTC. It specifies CASSLGLGNYGYTF.

This clonotype was found many times. The rearrangement links TRBV6-2 or TRBV6-3 to TRBJ1-1; D gene unclear. Between the trimmed V and J ends, which lost 1 base and 2 bases, there was a span of 8 bases. CDR1 and CDR2 (germline): MNHEY, SVGEGT. This CDR3 has 14 amino acids. CDR3: CASSYWTANTEAFF. The CDR3 bases are TGTGCCAGCAGTTACTGGACGGCCAACACTGAAGCTTTCTTT.

A few counts support this clonotype. The chain recombines TRBV20-1 with TRBJ2-7; D may be TRBD2 (5 bases). V was pared by 3 bases and J by 5 bases, with 17 bases between. This CDR3 is 14 amino acids long. Germline loops: CDR1 DFQATT, CDR2 SNEGSKA (reference sequence). The CDR3 reads CSARGFEGFDEQYF. In nucleotides, the CDR3 is TGCAGTGCTAGGGGATTTGAGGGATTCGACGAGCAGTACTTC.

The genes are TRBV20-1 and TRBJ2-2, with D maybe TRBD2 (6 bases). Trimming took 2 bases from V and 4 from J, leaving 11 bases between them. This CDR3 contains 14 residues. The V gene's germline CDR1 is DFQATT and CDR2 SNEGSKA (reference sequence). The CDR3 region is CSARSEGGTGELFF. The DNA for the CDR3 is TGCAGTGCTAGATCGGAGGGAGGCACCGGGGAGCTGTTTTTT.